The 27 T cell receptor beta chains below were found in one sample sequenced in a study of T cell responses to AZD1222 COVID-19 vaccine. Clones were sequenced by immunoSEQ multiplex PCR, and TCRdb holds only the in-frame ones, with some missing. The table includes 150,000 or so clones, approximately 78% detected once. The material sequenced was peripheral blood, taken on day 0 of MenACWY control vaccination. The receptors shown here come from an adult in good health.

This clone was recorded once. The genes are TRBV30 and TRBJ2-4, with D unclear. Germline V CDR1 and CDR2: GTSNPN, SVGIG (reference sequence). This CDR3 comprises 13 residues. V shed 4 bases and J shed 8 bases, with 15 bases lying between them. CDR3 DNA: TGTGCCTGGACTAGTCTGCCTGGGGACATTCAGTACTTC. The encoded protein is CAWTSLPGDIQYF.

The genes are TRBV3-1 (or the pseudogene TRBV3-2) and TRBJ2-2; tentatively, D is TRBD2 (5 bases). The CDR3 has 14 amino acids. The V end was cut by 2 bases, the J end by 6 bases, with 10 bases between. Germline-derived CDR1 and CDR2 are LGHDT and YNNKEL (reference sequence). The CDR3 sequence is CASSQSTSAGELFF. DNA for the CDR3: TGTGCCAGCAGCCAATCCACTAGTGCCGGGGAGCTGTTTTTT.

The CDR3 here is CASSRAGGNQPQHF. The CDR3 nucleotides are TGTGCCAGCAGCCGGGCAGGGGGCAATCAGCCCCAGCATTTT. The genes are TRBV3-1 (or the pseudogene TRBV3-2) and TRBJ1-5, with a tentative D call TRBD1 (6 bases). CDR3 size: 14 residues. V dropped 4 bases and J dropped 2 bases, with 9 bases sitting between them. The V gene's germline CDR1 is LGHDT and CDR2 YNNKEL (reference sequence).

This chain connects TRBV19 to TRBJ1-1; D is perhaps TRBD1 (6 bases). Germline assignment: CDR1 LNHDA and CDR2 SQIVND (reference sequence). The V and J ends lost 3 bases and 1 base respectively, with 12 bases between them. CDR3 length: 15 amino acids. This chain's CDR3 is CASSIGWGQNTEAFF. CDR3 DNA: TGTGCCAGTAGTATTGGGTGGGGGCAGAACACTGAAGCTTTCTTT.

V gene TRBV2 combines with J gene TRBJ2-3, with unresolved D. This CDR3 contains 12 residues. V lost 4 bases and J lost 2, with 4 bases in between. Germline CDR1 SNHLY, CDR2 FYNNEI. This CDR3 is CASSVNTDTQYF. The CDR3 DNA reads TGTGCCAGCAGTGTGAACACAGATACGCAGTATTTT.

The V call is TRBV18, the J call TRBJ1-1; D may be TRBD1 (6 bases). The length of the CDR3 is 14 residues. Germline loops: CDR1 KGHSH, CDR2 LQKENI. V lost 1 base to trimming and J lost 5 bases, with 11 bases between them. CDR3 residues: CASSPQGRGTEAFF. In DNA, the CDR3 is TGTGCCAGCTCACCACAGGGGAGGGGGACTGAAGCTTTCTTT.

This CDR3 reads CASSPHITDTQYF. The CDR3 DNA reads as TGTGCCAGCAGCCCTCATATCACAGATACGCAGTATTTT. J is TRBJ2-3 and V is TRBV7-6; no clear D. V was trimmed by 5 bases and J by 2 bases, leaving 8 bases between them. The CDR3 spans 13 residues. The germline CDR1 and CDR2 sequences are SGHVS and FNYEAQ.

The chain has TRBV11-2 and TRBJ2-7; tentatively, D is TRBD1 (6 bases). Germline V lookup: CDR1 SGHAT, CDR2 FQNNGV. The CDR3 runs 14 residues. Trimming took 3 bases from V and 3 from J, leaving 12 bases between them. The CDR3 DNA is TGTGCCAGCAGCTTTTATACAGGGAGCTACGAGCAGTACTTC. This encodes CASSFYTGSYEQYF.

The gene calls are TRBV2 and TRBJ2-5; D is perhaps TRBD2 (5 bases). CDR1 SNHLY and CDR2 FYNNEI come from the germline V gene. Deletions cut 11 bases from V and 5 bases from J, with 12 bases between. This CDR3 comprises 11 residues. The CDR3 sequence is CARRTGETQYF. CDR3 DNA: TGTGCCCGGAGGACCGGGGAGACCCAGTACTTC.

The rearrangement joins TRBV6-4 to TRBJ2-2; TRBD1 is a possible D gene (5 bases). CDR1 MRHNA and CDR2 SNTAGT come from the germline V gene. Trimming removed 3 bases from V and 3 bases from J, with 5 bases in between. There are 13 residues in the CDR3. The CDR3 sequence: CASSEQDTGELFF. The CDR3 DNA reads as TGTGCCAGCAGTGAACAGGACACCGGGGAGCTGTTTTTT.

This sequence joins TRBV7-3 and TRBJ2-1, with 9 positions matching TRBD2. CDR1 and CDR2 (germline): SGHTA, FQGTGA. The CDR3 is made up of 15 amino acids. J gave up 2 bases and V 5 bases, and 4 bases lay outside the gene matches. The CDR3 here is CASSPGLAPYNEQFF. For the CDR3, the DNA is TGTGCCAGCAGCCCGGGACTAGCCCCCTACAATGAGCAGTTCTTC.

This chain uses TRBV30 with TRBJ1-1; no clear D. V was pared by 5 bases and J by 1 base, with 11 bases between. Germline V lookup: CDR1 GTSNPN, CDR2 SVGIG (reference sequence). The CDR3 runs to 13 residues. CDR3 DNA: TGTGCCTGGGAAGACACGGAGAACACTGAAGCTTTCTTT. It is translated as CAWEDTENTEAFF.

This clone has only a few counts. The chain employs TRBV28 and TRBJ1-2; no reliable D call. The CDR3 is 12 residues long. Germline CDR1 MDHEN, CDR2 SYDVKM. V was shortened by 3 bases and J by 4 bases, with 6 bases between the two germline ends. The CDR3 sequence is CASSFQSYGYTF. The CDR3 DNA follows: TGTGCCAGCAGTTTCCAGTCCTATGGCTACACCTTC.

J is TRBJ1-6 and V is TRBV29-1; TRBD1 might be the D (5 bases). V was pared by 4 bases and J by 9 bases, with 25 bases between. The germline V gene encodes CDR1 SQVTM and CDR2 ANQGSEA. CDR3 length: 17 residues. The CDR3 loop reads CSVANRFGPSESSPLHF. As DNA, the CDR3 is TGCAGCGTTGCAAACAGGTTTGGGCCGTCCGAGAGTTCACCCCTCCACTTT.

This sequence joins TRBV10-3 and TRBJ1-1; weak D call: TRBD1 (5 bases). CDR3 length: 13 residues. Between the trimmed V and J ends, which lost 10 bases and 0 bases, there was a span of 12 bases. Germline V gives CDR1 ENHRY, CDR2 SYGVKD. The CDR3 sequence: CATGMDMNTEAFF. The CDR3 coding sequence is TGTGCCACCGGAATGGACATGAACACTGAAGCTTTCTTT.

This clone was observed a handful of times. The rearrangement uses TRBV2 and TRBJ1-5; TRBD1 matches at 12 bases. Trimming cost V 8 bases and J 7 bases; bases outside gene matches: 6. This CDR3 is built from 14 residues. Germline V gene data show CDR1 as SNHLY and CDR2 as FYNNEI. CDR3 nucleotide sequence: TGTGCCAGCTCGACCGGGACAGGGGGCCAGCCCCAGCATTTT. This sequence encodes CASSTGTGGQPQHF.

This clone was counted between two and nine times. The chain is built from TRBV13 and TRBJ2-7, with no clear D. The germline CDR1 and CDR2 sequences are PRHDT and FYEKMQ (reference sequence). This CDR3 spans 15 amino acids. V lost 2 bases to trimming and J lost 4 bases, with 15 bases between them. The CDR3 sequence is CASSLKQNRVYEQYF. CDR3 in DNA: TGTGCCAGCAGCTTAAAACAGAATAGGGTTTACGAGCAGTACTTC. Complete variable domain (other parts from reference TRBV13 and TRBJ2-7): AAGVIQSPRHLIKEKRETATLKCYPIPRHDTVYWYQQGPGQDPQFLISFYEKMQSDKGSIPDRFSAQQFSDYHSELNMSSLELGDSALYFCASSLKQNRVYEQYFGPGTRLTVT.

For this clone: At the DNA level, this CDR3 is encoded by other sequences in the same sample as well. The rearrangement links TRBV5-1 to TRBJ2-1, with 7 bases aligning to TRBD2. Trimming cost V 4 bases and J 0 bases; bases outside gene matches: 4. CDR3 length: 15 residues. In germline, CDR1 is SGHRS, CDR2 YFSETQ. The CDR3 coding sequence is TGCGCCAGCAGCCCAACGGGGGGCTCCTACAATGAGCAGTTCTTC. Protein product: CASSPTGGSYNEQFF.

This clone has more than one count but fewer than ten. The chain uses TRBV4-1 and TRBJ2-7; D possibly corresponds to TRBD1 (6 bases). Looked up from germline, CDR1 is MGHRA and CDR2 is YSYEKL. Trimming shortened V by 0 bases and J by 0 bases, and 12 bases separated the two germline ends. The CDR3 length is 16 residues. The CDR3 spells CASSQETGTNSYEQYF. CDR3 in DNA: TGCGCCAGCAGCCAAGAAACCGGGACAAACTCCTACGAGCAGTACTTC.

The rearrangement joins TRBV5-4 to TRBJ2-2; D not resolved. This CDR3 contains 13 residues. Per germline, CDR1 SGHNT and CDR2 YYREEE (reference sequence). Trimming pared 2 bases from V and 3 bases from J, leaving 5 bases between. The CDR3 DNA is TGTGCCAGCAGCTTCTCATACACCGGGGAGCTGTTTTTT. Translation gives CASSFSYTGELFF. The whole variable domain, filled in from reference TRBV5-4 and TRBJ2-2, reads ETGVTQSPTHLIKTRGQQVTLRCSSQSGHNTVSWYQQALGQGPQFIFQYYREEENGRGNFPPRFSGLQFPNYSSELNVNALELDDSALYLCASSFSYTGELFFGEGSRLTVL.

The J gene is TRBJ1-2, the V gene TRBV4-1; the match to TRBD1 covers 9 bases. Germline lookup yields CDR1 MGHRA and CDR2 YSYEKL. V gave up 6 bases and J gave up 8 bases; unmatched junction bases: 10. This CDR3 is built from 14 residues. CDR3 loop: CASSRGRDRDGYTF. Written as DNA, the CDR3 is TGCGCCAGCAGTCGAGGCCGGGACAGGGACGGCTACACCTTC.

The chain uses TRBV5-6 and TRBJ1-2; D is possibly TRBD1 (5 bases). With 5 bases removed from V and 4 bases from J, the gap between germline ends came to 15 bases. The CDR3 is 14 amino acids. The germline gives CDR1 SGHDT, CDR2 YYEEEE. The CDR3: CASRRDRQSYGYTF. The CDR3 DNA follows: TGTGCCAGCAGGAGGGATAGACAGAGCTATGGCTACACCTTC.

The rearrangement joins TRBV28 to TRBJ2-1; 8 nucleotides line up with TRBD2. Germline assignment: CDR1 MDHEN and CDR2 SYDVKM. The CDR3 is 17 residues long. With 3 bases clipped from V and 7 bases from J, the junction kept 14 bases outside the gene matches. The CDR3 is CASSLASGSKTWNEQFF. The CDR3 coding sequence is TGTGCCAGCAGTTTGGCTAGCGGGTCAAAAACGTGGAATGAGCAGTTCTTC.

V gene TRBV7-6 combines with J gene TRBJ1-1; no firm D call. CDR3 length: 15 amino acids. Looked up from germline, CDR1 is SGHVS and CDR2 is FNYEAQ. Between the trimmed V and J ends, which lost 5 bases and 0 bases, there was a span of 13 bases. CDR3 sequence: CASSLTQIMNTEAFF. In DNA form, the CDR3 reads TGTGCCAGCAGCCTAACCCAGATTATGAACACTGAAGCTTTCTTT.

This clone was seen a single time. V usage is TRBV6-5 and J usage is TRBJ1-2; a possible D gene is TRBD1 (6 bases). The CDR3 runs 13 residues. Germline V gives CDR1 MNHEY, CDR2 SVGAGI. Deletions cut 8 bases from V and 3 bases from J, with 13 bases between. CDR3 amino acids: CASDTGWDYGYTF. CDR3 nucleotide sequence: TGTGCCAGCGACACAGGGTGGGACTATGGCTACACCTTC.

The CDR3 region has the DNA TGTGCCACCACCCTCGGGGCTAATTCACCCCTCCACTTT. Protein sequence: CATTLGANSPLHF. The chain combines TRBV12-3 or TRBV12-4 with TRBJ1-6, with D possibly being TRBD1 (5 bases). Trimming cost V 10 bases and J 6 bases, with 13 bases left between them. The CDR3 extends over 13 amino acids.

This clone was seen more than once but under ten times. The chain uses TRBV5-5 and TRBJ2-3, with TRBD2 matching over 9 bases. There are 20 residues in the CDR3. Germline assignment: CDR1 SGHKS and CDR2 YYEKEE (reference sequence). V lost 5 bases and J lost 0; bases outside the gene matches: 19. The DNA for the CDR3 is TGTGCCAGCAGTACCTCGAAACCGGGACTAGCCCCTTTGAGCACAGATACGCAGTATTTT. The encoded protein is CASSTSKPGLAPLSTDTQYF.